The rows below give T cell receptor beta chains drawn from one sample of a study of lymphopenia after photon versus proton radiotherapy. The table came from immunoSEQ multiplex PCR; TCRdb's copy has only in-frame clones and leaves some out. The table records about 62,000 clones, about nine tenths of them present only once. Source: peripheral blood, taken from a patient treated with proton-based radiotherapy. The receptors derive from a man older than 75 with esophageal cancer. The CDR3 runs from the conserved cysteine through the conserved F or W. Each record gives: D gene, V gene, J gene, clone size, CDR3 protein, CDR3 DNA. D genes are given only for firm matches. The listing skips clone size in some rows; elsewhere it reads once, few, many or a size class.

.	TRBV5-6	TRBJ1-6	.	CASGSRRNSPLHF	TGTGCCAGCGGCAGTAGAAGGAATTCACCCCTCCACTTT
.	TRBV5-3	TRBJ2-2	.	CARSLGTSENTGELFF	TGTGCCAGAAGCTTGGGAACTAGTGAAAACACCGGGGAGCTGTTTTTT
.	TRBV27	TRBJ2-2	.	CASRRGANTGELFF	TGTGCCAGCCGGCGGGGTGCGAACACCGGGGAGCTGTTTTTT
TRBD2	TRBV9	TRBJ2-7	.	CASSSGLISHEQYF	TGTGCCAGCAGCTCGGGACTAATATCCCACGAGCAGTACTTC
.	TRBV20-1	TRBJ1-6	.	CTSPRLPLHF	TGCACTAGCCCCAGATTACCCCTCCACTTT
TRBD2	TRBV7-3	TRBJ2-1	.	CASSLVGTNVNEQFF	TGTGCCAGCAGCTTAGTAGGGACTAACGTTAATGAGCAGTTCTTC
TRBD2	TRBV4-3	TRBJ2-2	.	CASSFSRGGTGELFF	TGCGCCAGCAGCTTTTCCCGGGGGGGTACCGGGGAGCTGTTTTTT
.	TRBV5-6	TRBJ1-2	.	CASSLVGGDYGYTF	TGTGCCAGCAGCTTGGTTGGGGGGGACTATGGCTACACCTTC
.	TRBV7-3	TRBJ2-3	.	CASSPNPGHTPPTDTQYF	TGTGCCAGCAGCCCGAACCCGGGCCATACTCCTCCCACAGATACGCAGTATTTT
TRBD2	TRBV10-1	TRBJ2-2	.	CASICPSTSGRKNTGELFF	TGCGCCAGCATATGCCCCTCTACTAGCGGGAGGAAGAACACCGGGGAGCTGTTTTTT
.	TRBV28	TRBJ2-4	.	CASSLSVVREAAKNIQYF	TGTGCCAGCAGTTTAAGTGTTGTAAGGGAGGCAGCCAAAAACATTCAGTACTTC
TRBD1	TRBV19	TRBJ2-1	.	CASSIRGTGFVNEQFF	TGTGCCAGTAGTATTAGAGGGACAGGTTTTGTCAATGAGCAGTTCTTC
.	TRBV7-9	TRBJ2-1	.	CASSLGSRYNEQFF	TGTGCCAGCAGCTTAGGTTCCAGATACAATGAGCAGTTCTTC
.	TRBV2	TRBJ2-5	.	CASSERETQYF	TGTGCCAGCAGTGAGCGAGAGACCCAGTACTTC
.	TRBV6-5	TRBJ1-2	.	CASSAQEFGYGYTF	TGTGCCAGCAGTGCACAGGAATTCGGCTATGGCTACACCTTC
TRBD1	TRBV4-1	TRBJ2-7	.	CASSQRGRSEQYF	TGCGCCAGCAGCCAAAGGGGGCGTAGCGAGCAGTACTTC
.	TRBV7-9	TRBJ2-1	.	CASTSTAWSSYNEQFF	TGTGCCAGCACCTCCACAGCGTGGAGCTCCTACAATGAGCAGTTCTTC
.	TRBV18	TRBJ2-5	.	CASSPVGFQETQYF	TGTGCCAGCTCACCGGTCGGGTTCCAAGAGACCCAGTACTTC
.	TRBV11-3	TRBJ2-2	once	CASSPARGNTGELFF	TGTGCCAGCAGCCCCGCTAGGGGCAACACCGGGGAGCTGTTTTTT
.	TRBV4-3	TRBJ2-7	.	CASSPRALGDEQYF	TGCGCCAGCAGCCCTCGGGCCCTGGGGGACGAGCAGTACTTC
TRBD2	TRBV2	TRBJ2-7	.	CATGLVNPPIAYEQYF	TGTGCCACCGGACTAGTAAACCCCCCTATAGCCTACGAGCAGTACTTC
TRBD1	TRBV7-9	TRBJ2-1	.	CASSFTGGNEQFF	TGTGCCAGCAGCTTCACAGGGGGTAATGAGCAGTTCTTC
.	TRBV5-8	TRBJ1-6	few	CASSIRVSPLHF	TGTGCCAGCAGCATCAGGGTCTCACCCCTCCACTTT
TRBD1	TRBV4-3	TRBJ2-7	.	CASSQDWVGGDSYEQYF	TGCGCCAGCAGCCAAGATTGGGTAGGGGGCGACTCCTACGAGCAGTACTTC
TRBD2	TRBV27	TRBJ2-3	once	CASGKTSGGTDTQYF	TGTGCCAGCGGAAAAACTAGCGGAGGCACAGATACGCAGTATTTT
TRBD1	TRBV7-9	TRBJ1-1	.	CASSPRTGEDTEAFF	TGTGCCAGCAGCCCCCGGACAGGGGAGGACACTGAAGCTTTCTTT
.	TRBV5-4	TRBJ2-1	.	CASSLEPDNEQFF	TGTGCCAGCAGCTTGGAACCAGACAATGAGCAGTTCTTC
.	TRBV30	TRBJ1-1	.	CAGGVGLENTEAFF	TGTGCCGGGGGGGTCGGTTTGGAGAACACTGAAGCTTTCTTT
.	TRBV10-3	TRBJ1-2	.	CAISESQAGYTF	TGTGCCATCAGTGAGTCACAGGCCGGCTACACCTTC
.	TRBV5-1	TRBJ1-4	.	CASSLGGDNEKLFF	TGCGCCAGCAGCCTAGGGGGGGATAATGAAAAACTGTTTTTT
.	TRBV30	TRBJ1-2	.	CAWSGAGYTF	TGTGCCTGGAGTGGCGCAGGCTACACCTTC
TRBD2	TRBV6-1	TRBJ2-1	few	CASSETPLAGANEQFF	TGTGCCAGCAGTGAAACCCCACTAGCGGGAGCCAATGAGCAGTTCTTC
TRBD2	TRBV9	TRBJ2-1	.	CASSVAIAGAAPGSNEQFF	TGTGCCAGCAGCGTAGCTATAGCGGGGGCGGCCCCTGGCTCCAATGAGCAGTTCTTC
.	TRBV6-1	TRBJ1-2	.	CARNPVESHGYTF	TGTGCCAGAAACCCGGTAGAATCACACGGCTACACCTTC
.	TRBV19	TRBJ2-1	once	CASSGRGPLREQFF	TGTGCCAGTAGTGGACGGGGGCCGCTGAGGGAGCAGTTCTTC
TRBD1	TRBV9	TRBJ1-1	few	CASSARDSYTEAFF	TGTGCCAGCAGCGCTAGGGACAGCTACACTGAAGCTTTCTTT
TRBD1	TRBV18	TRBJ1-4	.	CASSGDSNEKLFF	TGTGCCAGCTCCGGGGACAGTAATGAAAAACTGTTTTTT
TRBD1	TRBV6-1	TRBJ1-5	.	CASSSTGGVQPQHF	TGTGCCAGCAGTTCTACAGGGGGCGTTCAGCCCCAGCATTTT
.	TRBV12-5	TRBJ2-7	.	CASGLVRGLISYEQYF	TGTGCTAGTGGTTTGGTAAGGGGCCTAATTAGCTACGAGCAGTACTTC
TRBD1	TRBV5-4	TRBJ2-1	.	CASTPGQGYNEQFF	TGTGCCAGCACCCCGGGACAGGGGTACAATGAGCAGTTCTTC
.	TRBV7-6	TRBJ2-2	.	CASGGSGELFF	TGTGCCAGCGGTGGATCCGGGGAGCTGTTTTTT
.	TRBV2	TRBJ1-4	.	CASNSVGKLFF	TGTGCCAGCAATTCGGTGGGAAAACTGTTTTTT
.	TRBV7-2	TRBJ1-3	.	CASSGISGNTIYF	TGTGCCAGCAGCGGGATCTCTGGAAACACCATATATTTT
TRBD2	TRBV5-4	TRBJ2-5	.	CASSIRLAGTRETQYF	TGTGCCAGCAGCATCAGACTAGCGGGGACCAGGGAGACCCAGTACTTC
.	TRBV27	TRBJ2-1	.	CASNMRLTAYNEQFF	TGTGCCAGCAACATGCGACTGACGGCCTACAATGAGCAGTTCTTC
.	TRBV6-1	TRBJ1-3	.	CASSPESGAGNTIYF	TGTGCCAGCAGTCCAGAATCAGGCGCTGGAAACACCATATATTTT
.	TRBV2	TRBJ2-1	few	CASSDLGRSYNEQFF	TGTGCCAGCAGTGATTTGGGACGCTCCTACAATGAGCAGTTCTTC
.	TRBV19	TRBJ2-1	.	CASSIDRTATYNEQFF	TGTGCCAGTAGTATCGATCGGACAGCGACATACAATGAGCAGTTCTTC
TRBD1	TRBV11-2	TRBJ2-7	.	CASSLGGTGQAEQYF	TGTGCCAGCAGCTTAGGCGGGACAGGGCAGGCCGAGCAGTACTTC
.	TRBV4-1	TRBJ1-6	.	CASSHPRGVFSYNSPLHF	TGCGCCAGCAGCCATCCTAGAGGAGTTTTCTCCTATAATTCACCCCTCCACTTT
.	TRBV18	TRBJ2-1	.	CASSPPGGNEQFF	TGTGCCAGCTCACCACCAGGTGGAAATGAGCAGTTCTTC
TRBD1	TRBV19	TRBJ1-1	.	CASTPGQGNTEAFF	TGTGCCAGTACCCCGGGACAGGGAAACACTGAAGCTTTCTTT
.	TRBV2	TRBJ1-1	.	CASTVNTEAFF	TGTGCCAGCACGGTGAACACTGAAGCTTTCTTT
.	TRBV19	TRBJ1-1	few	CASSIGRYTEAFF	TGTGCCAGTAGTATAGGACGGTACACTGAAGCTTTCTTT
TRBD2	TRBV30	TRBJ2-7	.	CAWTGVVAGVEQYF	TGTGCCTGGACTGGGGTCGTCGCGGGGGTCGAGCAGTACTTC
TRBD1	TRBV19	TRBJ1-4	.	CASSIRGQTATNEKLFF	TGTGCCAGTAGTATTAGGGGGCAGACCGCAACTAATGAAAAACTGTTTTTT
.	TRBV9	TRBJ2-5	.	CASSASSQETQYF	TGTGCCAGCAGCGCGTCATCACAAGAGACCCAGTACTTC
.	TRBV19	TRBJ2-3	.	CASSIGPLGTDTQYF	TGTGCCAGTAGTATCGGCCCGTTGGGTACAGATACGCAGTATTTT
.	TRBV11-2	TRBJ2-7	.	CASSLDSGQTFYEQYF	TGTGCCAGCAGCTTAGATAGCGGACAAACCTTCTACGAGCAGTACTTC